A selection of T cell receptor beta chains follows, all from one sample in a study of identical twins. TCRdb re-analysed the 5' RACE reads in MiXCR, keeping a single row per CDR3 protein. The sample includes 510,000 or so distinct CDR3 sequences, roughly 15% of them seen just once. In addition, the sample was reused for a study of yellow fever vaccine responses in identical twins.

Sequencing input: CD4+ T cells sorted from blood. These receptors originate from a woman in her late teens or twenties in good health. Both conserved end residues are part of each CDR3. The D gene is left open where the match is weak. Size values are once, few and many counts, or a class for expanded clones, and some rows have none.

D	size	V	J	DNA	CDR3
TRBD2	few	TRBV5-1	TRBJ2-1	TGCGCCAGCAGCTTGGCCGCGACTAGCGGGAGGAATGAGCAGTTCTTC	CASSLAATSGRNEQFF
NA	few	TRBV20-1	TRBJ2-1	TGCAGTGCTAGAGGGAGGACCCTCGGTGAGCAGTTCTTC	CSARGRTLGEQFF
NA	NA	TRBV9	TRBJ2-5	TGTGCCAGCAGCGTAGGGCAGCAAGAGACCCAGTACTTC	CASSVGQQETQYF
NA	few	TRBV5-1	TRBJ1-5	TGCGCCAGCACTGGGGATAGCAATCAGCCCCAGCATTTT	CASTGDSNQPQHF
NA	few	TRBV29-1	TRBJ1-1	TGCAGCGTTGCGGACCGGGCCTTAGGAGCTTTCTTT	CSVADRALGAFF
NA	NA	TRBV5-4	TRBJ2-1	TGTGCCAGCAGCCCTGGGAGGCAGCGGAACAATGAGCAGTTCTTC	CASSPGRQRNNEQFF
NA	NA	TRBV5-1	TRBJ1-1	TGCGCCAGCAGCTTGGCGGCAGCCACTATTAACACTGAAGCTTTCTTT	CASSLAAATINTEAFF
TRBD2	few	TRBV20-1	TRBJ2-1	TGCAGTGCTAGAGGACTAGCCGTTGGTGAGCAGTTCTTC	CSARGLAVGEQFF
TRBD1	NA	TRBV27	TRBJ2-1	TGTGCCAGCAGTTTAAGGTGGGACAGGGGCCCCTACAATGAGCAGTTCTTC	CASSLRWDRGPYNEQFF
TRBD1	NA	TRBV5-1	TRBJ2-3	TGCGCCAGCAGCTTGCCGGGACAGGGCACAGATACGCAGTATTTT	CASSLPGQGTDTQYF
NA	NA	TRBV20-1	TRBJ2-5	TGCAGTGCTCGGGTCTCCCAAGAGACCCAGTACTTC	CSARVSQETQYF
NA	many	TRBV7-9	TRBJ2-1	TGTGCCAGCAGCTTAGCTGGAGCCAATGAGCAGTTCTTC	CASSLAGANEQFF
NA	few	TRBV2	TRBJ2-7	TGTGCCAGCAGTTACGGACAAGAGGGGTACAGCTCCTACGAGCAGTACTTC	CASSYGQEGYSSYEQYF
TRBD1	few	TRBV5-4	TRBJ2-7	TGTGCCAGCAGCACCGGGACAGGACAGGACGAGCAGTACTTC	CASSTGTGQDEQYF
NA	few	TRBV2	TRBJ1-2	TGTGCCAGCAGTGAAGCGTGGGGACTTGGCTACACCTTC	CASSEAWGLGYTF
NA	few	TRBV15	TRBJ1-4	TGTGCCACCAGCCACCCCGGGCTTAGTAATGAAAAACTGTTTTTT	CATSHPGLSNEKLFF
TRBD1	many	TRBV3-1	TRBJ1-1	TGTGCCAGCACCCGAGGAGGGACAGGGGCGAACACTGAAGCTTTCTTT	CASTRGGTGANTEAFF
NA	few	TRBV3-1	TRBJ1-1	TGTGCCAGCAGCCAAAACTCAGGGAGCGCTGAAGCTTTCTTT	CASSQNSGSAEAFF
TRBD1	NA	TRBV2	TRBJ1-2	TGTGCCAGCAGCGCCAAGCCGGGACAGGGGGGCTACACCTTC	CASSAKPGQGGYTF
NA	NA	TRBV20-1	TRBJ2-3	TGCAGTGCTTCCAGCCGGGGAATCGATACGCAGTATTTT	CSASSRGIDTQYF